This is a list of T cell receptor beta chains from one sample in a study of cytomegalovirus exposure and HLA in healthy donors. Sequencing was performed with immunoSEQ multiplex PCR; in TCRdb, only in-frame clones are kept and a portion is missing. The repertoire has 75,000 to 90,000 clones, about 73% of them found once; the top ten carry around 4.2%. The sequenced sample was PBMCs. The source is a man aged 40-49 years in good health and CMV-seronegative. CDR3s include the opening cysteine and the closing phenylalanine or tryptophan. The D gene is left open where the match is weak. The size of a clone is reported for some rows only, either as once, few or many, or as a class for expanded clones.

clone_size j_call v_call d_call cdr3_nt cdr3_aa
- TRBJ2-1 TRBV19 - TGTGCCAGTAGGAGCGGTTATGAGCAGTTCTTC CASRSGYEQFF
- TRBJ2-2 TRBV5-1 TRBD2 TGCGCCAGCAGCTTGGGTCTAGCGGGAGGCCGGGACACCGGGGAGCTGTTTTTT CASSLGLAGGRDTGELFF
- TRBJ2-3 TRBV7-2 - TGTGCCAGCAGGATGAGGGGACACGGCACAGATACGCAGTATTTT CASRMRGHGTDTQYF
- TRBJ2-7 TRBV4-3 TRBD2 TGCGCCAGCAGCCAAGATTTTGCGGGAGCGGGCTCCTACGAGCAGTACTTC CASSQDFAGAGSYEQYF
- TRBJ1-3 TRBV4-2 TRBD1 TGTGCCAGCAGCCAAGATGGTCGGGGACAGGGCTACACCATATATTTT CASSQDGRGQGYTIYF
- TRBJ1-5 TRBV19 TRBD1 TGTGCCAGTAAGGGGGACAGGGTATCCAATCAGCCCCAGCATTTT CASKGDRVSNQPQHF
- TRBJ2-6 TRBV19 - TGTGCCAGTAGTAATAGGGGGACGGCGACCAACGTCCTGACTTTC CASSNRGTATNVLTF
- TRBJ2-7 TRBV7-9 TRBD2 TGTGCCAGCAGCTTGGGACTAGCGGGAGGGCCCAGGTACGAGCAGTACTTC CASSLGLAGGPRYEQYF
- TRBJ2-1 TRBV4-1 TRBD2 TGCGCCAGCAGCCAAGACCCCATGGGGGAGGGGTACTATGAGCAGTTCTTC CASSQDPMGEGYYEQFF
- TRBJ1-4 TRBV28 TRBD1 TGTGCCAGCAGACCCCAAGGGGGGACAGGGATTGAAAAACTGTTTTTT CASRPQGGTGIEKLFF
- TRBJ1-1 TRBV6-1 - TGTGCCAGCAGCGTTAAATTGAACACTGAAGCTTTCTTT CASSVKLNTEAFF
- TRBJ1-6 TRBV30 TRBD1 TGTGCCTGGAGGAGACAGGGTGGGAGTTCACCCCTCCACTTT CAWRRQGGSSPLHF
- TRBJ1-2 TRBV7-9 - TGTGCCAGCAGCTTAGCAGGGGACTATGGCTACACCTTC CASSLAGDYGYTF
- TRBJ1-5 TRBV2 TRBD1 TGTGCCAGCAACGACAGGGGTGGGCAGCCCCAGCATTTT CASNDRGGQPQHF
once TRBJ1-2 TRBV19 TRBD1 TGTGCCAGTCTCAGGGGGCAGTATGGCTACACCTTC CASLRGQYGYTF
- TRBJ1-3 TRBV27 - TGTGCCAGCAGTTTATCACCCTATAGCTCTGGAAACACCATATATTTT CASSLSPYSSGNTIYF
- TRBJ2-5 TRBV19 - TGTGCCAGTAGTTACAGGGGACTTGGGGTCCAAGGGGAAGAGACCCAGTACTTC CASSYRGLGVQGEETQYF
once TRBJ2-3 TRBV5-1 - TGCGCCAGCAGACACCTCCGGGGAAATAGCACAGATACGCAGTATTTT CASRHLRGNSTDTQYF
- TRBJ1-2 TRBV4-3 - TGCGCCAGCAGCCAAGAGTACAGGGCCTACTATGGCTACACCTTC CASSQEYRAYYGYTF
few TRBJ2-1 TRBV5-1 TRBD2 TGCGCCAGCAGTTCCCAACTAGCGGCCTACAATGAGCAGTTCTTC CASSSQLAAYNEQFF
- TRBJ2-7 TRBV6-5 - TGTGCCAGCAGTAGGCAGGAAACCTACGAGCAGTACTTC CASSRQETYEQYF
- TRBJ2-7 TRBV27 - TGTGCCAGCAGTTTGAGAAGTGAGGTGGGCTACGAGCAGTACTTC CASSLRSEVGYEQYF
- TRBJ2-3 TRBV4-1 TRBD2 TGCGCCAGCAGCACGGCGGGAGCAAGCACAGATACGCAGTATTTT CASSTAGASTDTQYF
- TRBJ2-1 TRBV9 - TGTGCCAGCAGTGCGGATGGTGAGCAGTTCTTC CASSADGEQFF
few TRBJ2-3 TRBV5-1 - TGCGCCAGCAGCCCAAACACAGGGCGAGGCACAGATACGCAGTATTTT CASSPNTGRGTDTQYF
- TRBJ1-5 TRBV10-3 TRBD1 TGTGCCACCGTACAGGGGTTAAGCAATCAGCCCCAGCATTTT CATVQGLSNQPQHF
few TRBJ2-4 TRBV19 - TGTGCCAGTAGTATAGGGGAGGCTAGGAACATTCAGTACTTC CASSIGEARNIQYF